This TCR beta chain originates from a study of T cell responses to AZD1222 COVID-19 vaccine (TCRdb year 2021). With respect to the entire study: A total of 233 trial participants underwent TCR sequencing, of whom around 210 had received two doses of AZD1222 and about 25 had received two doses of the MenACWY control vaccine. Trial participants were enrolled by age into subgroups of 18-55, 56-69 and 70-plus years, and about 150, 27 and 61 TCR-sequenced participants, respectively, were included in these subgroups. The full study reports these points: Because no day 14 peak-response samples were available, the repertoires could be characterized only after the peak T cell response. Participants were mostly white British and included more females than males, and it was suggested by the authors that clonal diversity may have been underestimated. In the small 56-69-year group, the increase in depth fell short of significance, most likely because of low power. Spike-specific TCR breadth and depth rose significantly after two AZD1222 doses compared with day 0 and with MenACWY recipients. The whole spike protein was spanned by vaccine-associated CD4 TCRs, and dominant responses were seen in regions 160-218 and 743-854. Conclusions about previously exposed vaccinees are limited because only six or seven AZD1222 recipients were SARS-CoV-2 seropositive at baseline. Reportedly, almost half of the unique spike-specific TCRs recognized epitopes lying outside the regions that are mutated in the B.1.351 and B.1.1.7 variants.

V sheds 7 bases and J sheds 1 base, leaving 5 bases between their ends. The CDR3 spans 12 residues, from the cysteine through the phenylalanine. The read is trimmed to its CDR3 DNA, 36 bases read in frame from base 1. The CDR3 regions of human TCRbeta chains were analyzed by immunosequencing. Regarding the original processing steps: Repertoire TCRs were checked for matches against a reference library of SARS-CoV-2-specific TCRs that had been generated using the MIRA antigen-specificity platform. Breadth meant the fraction of unique TCRs that were SARS-CoV-2-associated, whereas depth meant the fraction of total T cells that were SARS-CoV-2-associated. Using the MIRA data, each spike-specific TCR was mapped to the spike region that the TCR reacts to and placed in a CD4 or CD8 class. Log10-transformed breadth and depth values were compared by one-way ANOVA with Sidak's multiple comparisons tests. The clones in this table, taken by TCRdb from immuneACCESS, are in-frame only. Not every clone is retained; where verified, under half of the shortfall comes from an unresolved V gene, and the cause of the rest is unknown. The DNA was the basis for D and trimming; V, J and clone size are from that table. The sample records about 150,000 clones, 88% of which are singletons. The ten largest clones represent roughly 6.9% of the sample.

Comment on this clone: It lacks a known antigen. No base quality values were provided; no much bigger clone lies one nucleotide off.

Sample time point, as interpreted from the label and publication: sample from adult after SARS-CoV-2 infection, after symptom onset. A couple of convalescent COVID-19 patients, sampled after symptom onset from adults with prior SARS-CoV-2 infection, were also TCR-sequenced for comparison. The material sequenced was peripheral blood, taken after recovery from COVID-19. The source is an adult who had recovered from COVID-19. The chain was built from TRBV12-3 or TRBV12-4 and TRBJ1-5, with the D segment identity uncertain. At the DNA level, the sequence is TGTGCCAGCACTATGAGCAATCAGCCCCAGCATTTT. This translates into CASTMSNQPQHF.